Given below is one T cell receptor (beta chain) in context. CDR3 length: 14 residues. Germline CDR1 reads MNHEY; CDR2 reads SMNVEV (reference sequence). V lost 4 bases and J lost 7, with 14 bases in between. These data originate in a study of blood T cell repertoires in COVID-19. Original methodology: Counts of nucleated cells, estimated from reference gene primer amplification, were obtained. Clones were sequenced by immunoSEQ multiplex PCR, and TCRdb holds only the in-frame ones, with some missing. That table supplies the V and J calls and clone size; D and trimming were determined from the DNA. The sample holds some 250,000 clones, around 87% seen once.

Source material: peripheral blood. The chain recombines TRBV27 with TRBJ2-1; tentative D call: TRBD1 (6 bases). The TCR sequence derives from a woman aged 30 to 39 who had recovered from COVID-19. The CDR3, as DNA: TGTGCCAGCAGTTCCAGGACAGTTTTTAATGAGCAGTTCTTC. This sequence encodes CASSSRTVFNEQFF.